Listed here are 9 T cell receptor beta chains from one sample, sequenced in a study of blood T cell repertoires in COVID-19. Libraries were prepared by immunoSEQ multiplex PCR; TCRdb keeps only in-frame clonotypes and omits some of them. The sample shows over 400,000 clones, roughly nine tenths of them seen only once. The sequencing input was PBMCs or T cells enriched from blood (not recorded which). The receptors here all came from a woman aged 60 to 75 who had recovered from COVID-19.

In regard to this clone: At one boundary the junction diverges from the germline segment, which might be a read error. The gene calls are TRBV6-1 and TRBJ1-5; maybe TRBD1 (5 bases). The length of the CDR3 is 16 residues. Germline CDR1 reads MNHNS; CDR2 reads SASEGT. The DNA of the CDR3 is TGTGCCAGCAGGGAAGACAGTCCCCATAGCAATCAGCCCCAGCATTTT. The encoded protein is CASREDSPHSNQPQHF.

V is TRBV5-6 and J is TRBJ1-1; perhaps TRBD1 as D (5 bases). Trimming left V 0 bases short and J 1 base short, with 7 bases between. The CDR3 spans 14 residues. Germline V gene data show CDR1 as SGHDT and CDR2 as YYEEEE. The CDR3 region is CASSLAGGNTEAFF. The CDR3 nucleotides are TGTGCCAGCAGCTTGGCCGGGGGGAACACTGAAGCTTTCTTT.

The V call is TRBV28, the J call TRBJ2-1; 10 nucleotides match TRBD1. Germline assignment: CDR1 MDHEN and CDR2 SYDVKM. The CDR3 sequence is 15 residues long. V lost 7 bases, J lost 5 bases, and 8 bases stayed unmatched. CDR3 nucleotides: TGTGCCAGCACCAAGACAGGGGGCGCCCACAATGAGCAGTTCTTC. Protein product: CASTKTGGAHNEQFF. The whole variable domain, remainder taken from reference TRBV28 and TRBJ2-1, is DVKVTQSSRYLVKRTGEKVFLECVQDMDHENMFWYRQDPGLGLRLIYFSYDVKMKEKGDIPEGYSVSREKKERFSLILESASTNQTSMYLCASTKTGGAHNEQFFGPGTRLTVL.

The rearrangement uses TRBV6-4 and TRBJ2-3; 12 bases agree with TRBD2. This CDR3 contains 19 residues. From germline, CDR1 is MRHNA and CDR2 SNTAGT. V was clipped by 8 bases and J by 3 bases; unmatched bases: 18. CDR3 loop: CASHPPSSGGALVTDTQYF. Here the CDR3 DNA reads TGTGCCAGCCATCCCCCTTCTAGCGGGGGGGCCTTGGTTACAGATACGCAGTATTTT.

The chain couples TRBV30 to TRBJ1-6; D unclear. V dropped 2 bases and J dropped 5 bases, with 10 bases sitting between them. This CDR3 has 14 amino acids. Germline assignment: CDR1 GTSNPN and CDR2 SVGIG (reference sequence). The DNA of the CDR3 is TGTGCCTGGAGTCGATCTAGTCATAATTCACCCCTCCACTTT. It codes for CAWSRSSHNSPLHF.

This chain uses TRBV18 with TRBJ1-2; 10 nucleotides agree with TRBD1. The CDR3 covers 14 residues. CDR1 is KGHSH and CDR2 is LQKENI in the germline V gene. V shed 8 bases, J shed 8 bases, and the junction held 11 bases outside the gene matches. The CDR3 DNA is TGTGCCAGCAACCCGGACAGGGGGACGGAGGGCTACACCTTC. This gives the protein CASNPDRGTEGYTF.

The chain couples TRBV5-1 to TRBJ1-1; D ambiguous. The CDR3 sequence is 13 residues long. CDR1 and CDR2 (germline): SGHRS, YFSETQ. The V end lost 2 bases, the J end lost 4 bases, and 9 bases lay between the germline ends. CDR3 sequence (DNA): TGCGCCAGCAGCTTTGACGGGAGCACTGAAGCTTTCTTT. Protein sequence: CASSFDGSTEAFF.

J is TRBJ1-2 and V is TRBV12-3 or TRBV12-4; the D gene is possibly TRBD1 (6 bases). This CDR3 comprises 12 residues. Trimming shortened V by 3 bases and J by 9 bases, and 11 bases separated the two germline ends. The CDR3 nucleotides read TGTGCCAGCAGTTTCGGACAGCGGCGCTACACCTTC. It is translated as CASSFGQRRYTF.

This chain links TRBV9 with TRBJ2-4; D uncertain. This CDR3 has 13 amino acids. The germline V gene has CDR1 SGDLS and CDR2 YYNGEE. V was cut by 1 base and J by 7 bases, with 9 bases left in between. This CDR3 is CASSVSAGNIQYF. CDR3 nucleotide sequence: TGTGCCAGCAGCGTATCGGCCGGGAACATTCAGTACTTC.